This T cell receptor (beta chain) was recorded in a study of shared clonotypes between healthy human individuals. Whole-study context: The donors, a couple of women and a few men, were aged 18 to 49.

As defined, naive CD8 cells were CD45RO-negative and positively selected for CCR7, with terminally differentiated effector memory CD45RA+ cells excluded. Assay execution took place at the deep level. As processed by the authors: Junction-only immunoSEQ data arrived without quality scores, meaning filtering differed. Using immunoSEQ multiplex PCR, the repertoire was profiled, and TCRdb retains in-frame clones only, with some absent. That table supplies the V and J calls and clone size; D and trimming were determined from the DNA. The profile shows a few million clones, about 94% of them singletons. With respect to this clone: At the DNA level, this CDR3 is encoded by other sequences in the same sample as well.

The CDR3 sequence is 13 residues long. V was trimmed by 0 bases and J by 5 bases, leaving 8 bases between them. Germline CDR1 is SGDLS and CDR2 is YYNGEE. The sequenced sample consisted of naive CD8+ T cells from PBMCs. V and J are TRBV9 and TRBJ2-5; unclear D gene. The clonotype originates from a man in his late teens or twenties in good health. Some clones in this sample may be carry-over from other donors' samples. CDR3 sequence: CASSVDGRETQYF. DNA of the CDR3: TGTGCCAGCAGCGTAGATGGGCGGGAGACCCAGTACTTC.